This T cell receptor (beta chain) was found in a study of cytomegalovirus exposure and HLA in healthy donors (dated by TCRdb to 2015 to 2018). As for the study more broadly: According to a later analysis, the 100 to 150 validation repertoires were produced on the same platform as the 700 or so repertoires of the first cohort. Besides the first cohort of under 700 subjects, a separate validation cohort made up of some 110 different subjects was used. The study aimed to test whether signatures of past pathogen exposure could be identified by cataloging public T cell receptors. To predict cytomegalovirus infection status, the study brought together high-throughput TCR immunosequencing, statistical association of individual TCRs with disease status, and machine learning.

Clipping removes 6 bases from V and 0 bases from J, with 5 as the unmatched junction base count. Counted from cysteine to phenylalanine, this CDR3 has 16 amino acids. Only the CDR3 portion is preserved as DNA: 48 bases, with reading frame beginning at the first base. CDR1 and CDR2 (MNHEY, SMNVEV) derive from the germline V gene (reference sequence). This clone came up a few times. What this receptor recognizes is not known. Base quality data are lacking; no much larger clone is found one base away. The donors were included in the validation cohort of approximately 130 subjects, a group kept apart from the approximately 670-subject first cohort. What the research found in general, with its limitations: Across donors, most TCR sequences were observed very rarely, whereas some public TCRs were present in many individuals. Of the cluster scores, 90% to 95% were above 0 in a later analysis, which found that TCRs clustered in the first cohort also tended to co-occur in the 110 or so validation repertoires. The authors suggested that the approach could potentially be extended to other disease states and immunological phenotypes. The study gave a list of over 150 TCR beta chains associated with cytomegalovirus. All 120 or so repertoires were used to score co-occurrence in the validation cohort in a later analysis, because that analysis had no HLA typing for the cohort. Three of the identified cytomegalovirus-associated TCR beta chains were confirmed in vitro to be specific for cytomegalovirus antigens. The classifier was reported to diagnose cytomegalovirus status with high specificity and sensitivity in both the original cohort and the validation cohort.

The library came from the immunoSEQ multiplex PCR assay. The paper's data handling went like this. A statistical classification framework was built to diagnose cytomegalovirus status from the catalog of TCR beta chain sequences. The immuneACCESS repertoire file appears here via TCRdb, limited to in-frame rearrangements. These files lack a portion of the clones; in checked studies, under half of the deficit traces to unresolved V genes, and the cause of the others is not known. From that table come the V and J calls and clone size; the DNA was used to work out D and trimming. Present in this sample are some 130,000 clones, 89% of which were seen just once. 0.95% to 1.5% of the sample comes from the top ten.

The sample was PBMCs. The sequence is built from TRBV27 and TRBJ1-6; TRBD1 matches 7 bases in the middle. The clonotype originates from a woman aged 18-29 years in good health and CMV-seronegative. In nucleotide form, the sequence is TGTGCCAGCAGCCTAAACAGGGGCTCCTATAATTCACCCCTCCACTTT. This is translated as CASSLNRGSYNSPLHF.